The following is a T cell receptor delta chain sequence with its context. The sample belongs to a study of gamma-delta chains in newborns, infants, children. Whole-study context: Microbial exposure reportedly drives polyclonal innate γδ T cell expansion after birth.

Trimming at V came to 0 bases and at J to 0 bases, leaving 24 bases not matched to a gene. Germline values: CDR1 GEAIGNYY, CDR2 EKD. The CDR3 consists of 25 residues. TCRdb re-processed the reads using CATT. The table records fewer than 12,000 delta-chain clones, 9% to 10% of them present only once. The genes are TRDV2 and TRDJ3, with 8 bases lining up with TRDD3. This sequence was found in a child who was a newborn, infant or young child, either healthy, febrile or measles-vaccinated (not recorded which). Sequenced material: blood. The CDR3: CACDTVVVSISTGGQSSWDTRQMFF. The CDR3 DNA sequence: TGTGCCTGTGACACCGTTGTAGTGAGTATCAGTACTGGGGGCCAGAGCTCCTGGGACACCCGACAGATGTTTTTC.